This T cell receptor beta chain was identified in a study of CXCR3-negative and CXCR3-positive naive CD8 T cells. Study results and caveats: Comparably high diversity marked both naive subsets, whereas memory CD8+ cells had much lower diversity.

5' RACE that incorporated UMI labels was used to prepare the TRB cDNA libraries. No DNA is given; TCRdb re-called the 5' RACE reads and lists each CDR3 protein once. In all, the sample yields tens of thousands of distinct CDR3 sequences. Note on this clonotype: As yet, its antigen is unknown.

The CDR3 runs to 14 residues. CDR1 and CDR2 (germline): SGHTA, FQGNSA. The origin of this receptor is a human donor in good health. Some clones in this sample may be carry-over from other donors' samples. Material for sequencing was memory CD8+ T cells from blood. The chain employs TRBV7-2 and TRBJ2-7; no DNA is available, so the TRBD2 call from TCRdb remains unchecked. The CDR3 loop reads CASSFGLAPYEQYF.